The 3 T cell receptor beta chains listed next were all sequenced from one sample in a study of T cell repertoires in cytomegalovirus infection. Their antigen targets remain unknown. TCRdb re-analysed the reads in MiXCR, keeping a single row per CDR3 protein. The table shows some 920,000 distinct CDR3 sequences, with 30% to 40% occurring only once. Sequencing was performed on cultured CD8+ T cells from PBMCs, taken from culture after CMV antigen stimulation. The receptors shown here come from a human donor in good health (CMV status not recorded). Some clones in this sample may be carry-over from other donors' samples.

V is TRBV5-1 and J is TRBJ2-1; D is possibly TRBD2 (5 bases). Germline CDR1 SGHRS, CDR2 YFSETQ. CDR3 length: 15 amino acids. V was shortened by 0 bases and J by 5 bases, with 12 bases between the two germline ends. The CDR3 nucleotides read TGCGCCAGCAGCTTGGGAAACGGGGAGCACAATGAGCAGTTCTTC. Its protein is CASSLGNGEHNEQFF.

There are a few counts of this clonotype. This chain links TRBV7-6 with TRBJ2-3; 8 bases are a match to TRBD2. CDR3 length: 21 amino acids. After removal of 2 bases from V and 2 bases from J, the junction contained 21 bases not matched to a gene. Germline V gene lookup returns CDR1 SGHVS and CDR2 FNYEAQ. CDR3 region: CASSLKLERGPMEAITDTQYF. CDR3 nucleotides: TGTGCCAGCAGCTTAAAACTGGAGCGGGGGCCAATGGAAGCTATCACAGATACGCAGTATTTT. The full variable domain, rest sourced from reference TRBV7-6 and TRBJ2-3, is GAGVSQSPRYKVTKRGQDVALRCDPISGHVSLYWYRQALGQGPEFLTYFNYEAQQDKSGLPNDRFSAERPEGSISTLTIQRTEQRDSAMYRCASSLKLERGPMEAITDTQYFGPGTRLTVL.

The chain recombines TRBV6-6 with TRBJ2-5, with D tentatively TRBD1 (5 bases). The CDR3 has 13 residues. V lost 7 bases and J 0 bases, leaving 9 bases between the germline ends. Germline CDR1 and CDR2: MNHNY and SVGAGI (reference sequence). In nucleotides, the CDR3 is TGTGCCAGCAAAGAGACAGACCAAGAGACCCAGTACTTC. It codes for CASKETDQETQYF.